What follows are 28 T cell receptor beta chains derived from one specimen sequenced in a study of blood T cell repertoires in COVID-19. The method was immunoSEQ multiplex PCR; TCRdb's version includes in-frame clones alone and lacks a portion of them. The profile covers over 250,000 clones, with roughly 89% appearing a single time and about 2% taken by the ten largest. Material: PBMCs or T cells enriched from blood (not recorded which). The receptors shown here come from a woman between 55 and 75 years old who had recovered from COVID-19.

CDR3 loop: CASSSGEAGGRETQYF. In DNA form, the CDR3 reads TGTGCCAGCAGCTCAGGGGAGGCGGGAGGTCGTGAGACCCAGTACTTC. The chain has TRBV7-3 and TRBJ2-5; TRBD2 matches at 8 bases. Unmatched junction bases numbered 12, after V lost 4 bases and J lost 5 bases. The CDR3 contains 16 residues. Germline loops: CDR1 SGHTA, CDR2 FQGTGA.

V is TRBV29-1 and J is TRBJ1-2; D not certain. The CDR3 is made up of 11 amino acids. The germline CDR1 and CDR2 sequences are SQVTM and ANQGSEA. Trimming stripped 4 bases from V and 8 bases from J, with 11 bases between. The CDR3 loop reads CSVGAGQGYTF. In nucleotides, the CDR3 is TGCAGCGTTGGGGCGGGTCAAGGCTACACCTTC.

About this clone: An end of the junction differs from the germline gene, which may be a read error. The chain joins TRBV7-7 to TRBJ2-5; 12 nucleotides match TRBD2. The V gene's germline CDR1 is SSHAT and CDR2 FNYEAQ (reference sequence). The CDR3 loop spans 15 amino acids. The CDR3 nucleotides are TGTGCTAGCAGCTCCGGACTAGCGGGGCCGGAGACCCAGTACTTC. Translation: CASSSGLAGPETQYF.

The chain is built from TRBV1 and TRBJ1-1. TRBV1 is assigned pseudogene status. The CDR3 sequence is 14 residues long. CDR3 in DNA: TGCACCACTCAAAGTCGGCAGGAGGTCACTGAAGCTTTCTTT. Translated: CTTQSRQEVTEAFF.

The CDR3 coding sequence is TGTGCCAGCAGCCTGGGGACTACATCTTTAAATACGCAGTATTTT. It specifies CASSLGTTSLNTQYF. V gene TRBV11-3 combines with J gene TRBJ2-3; TRBD2 aligns across 7 bases. The J segment lost 7 bases and the V segment lost 5 bases, leaving 12 bases of the junction unmatched. CDR1 and CDR2 from the germline V gene are SGHNT and YENEEA. The CDR3 covers 15 residues.

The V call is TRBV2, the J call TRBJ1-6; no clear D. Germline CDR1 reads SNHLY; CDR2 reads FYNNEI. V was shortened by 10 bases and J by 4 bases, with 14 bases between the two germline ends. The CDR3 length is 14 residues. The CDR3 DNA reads TGTGCCATACCGGGAGCGTCGTATAATTCACCCCTCCACTTT. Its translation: CAIPGASYNSPLHF.

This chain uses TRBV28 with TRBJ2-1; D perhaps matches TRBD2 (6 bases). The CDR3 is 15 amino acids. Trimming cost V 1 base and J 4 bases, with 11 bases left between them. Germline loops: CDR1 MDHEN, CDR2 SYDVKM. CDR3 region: CASSLSGASYNEQFF. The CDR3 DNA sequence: TGTGCCAGCAGTTTATCGGGAGCGTCTTACAATGAGCAGTTCTTC.

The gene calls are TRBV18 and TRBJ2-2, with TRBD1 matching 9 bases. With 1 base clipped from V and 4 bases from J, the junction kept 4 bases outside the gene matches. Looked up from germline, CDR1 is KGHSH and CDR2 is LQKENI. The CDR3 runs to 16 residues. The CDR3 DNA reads TGTGCCAGCTCACCACAGGGACAGGGTTTCACCGGGGAGCTGTTTTTT. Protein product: CASSPQGQGFTGELFF.

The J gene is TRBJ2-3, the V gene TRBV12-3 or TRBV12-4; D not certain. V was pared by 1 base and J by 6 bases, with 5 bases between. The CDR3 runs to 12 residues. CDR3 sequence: CASSLVLDTQYF. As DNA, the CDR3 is TGTGCCAGCAGTTTAGTCCTGGATACGCAGTATTTT.

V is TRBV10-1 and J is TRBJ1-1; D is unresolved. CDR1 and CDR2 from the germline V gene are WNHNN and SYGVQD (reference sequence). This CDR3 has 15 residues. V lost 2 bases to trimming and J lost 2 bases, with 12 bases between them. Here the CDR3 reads CASSETRRLNTEAFF. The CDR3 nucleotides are TGCGCCAGCAGTGAGACGCGTCGACTTAACACTGAAGCTTTCTTT.

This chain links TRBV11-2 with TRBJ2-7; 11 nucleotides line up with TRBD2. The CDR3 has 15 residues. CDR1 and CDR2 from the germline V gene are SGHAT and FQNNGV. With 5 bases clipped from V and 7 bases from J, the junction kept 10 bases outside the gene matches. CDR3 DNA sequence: TGTGCCAGCAGCGCCCTAGCGGGGGGTGTCTGGGAGCAGTACTTC. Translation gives CASSALAGGVWEQYF.

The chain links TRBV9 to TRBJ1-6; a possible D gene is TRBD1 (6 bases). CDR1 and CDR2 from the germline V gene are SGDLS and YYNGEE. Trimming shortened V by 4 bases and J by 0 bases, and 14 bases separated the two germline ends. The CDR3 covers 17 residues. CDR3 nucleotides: TGTGCCAGCAGCCCGCAACAGGGCCGCTCCTATAATTCACCCCTCCACTTT. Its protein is CASSPQQGRSYNSPLHF.

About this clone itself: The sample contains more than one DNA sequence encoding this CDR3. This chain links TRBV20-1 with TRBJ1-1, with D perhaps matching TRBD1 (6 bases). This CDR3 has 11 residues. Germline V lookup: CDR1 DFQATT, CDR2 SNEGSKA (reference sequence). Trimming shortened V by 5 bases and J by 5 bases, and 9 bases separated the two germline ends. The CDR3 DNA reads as TGCAGTGCTCTCGGACAGACTGAAGCTTTCTTT. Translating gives CSALGQTEAFF.

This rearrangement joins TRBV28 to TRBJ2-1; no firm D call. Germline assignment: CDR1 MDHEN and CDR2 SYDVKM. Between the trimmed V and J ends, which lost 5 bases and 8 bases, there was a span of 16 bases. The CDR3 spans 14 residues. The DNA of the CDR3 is TGTGCCAGCAGTCCCACCTCTCTAATTGATGAGCAGTTCTTC. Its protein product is CASSPTSLIDEQFF. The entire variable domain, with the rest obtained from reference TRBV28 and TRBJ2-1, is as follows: DVKVTQSSRYLVKRTGEKVFLECVQDMDHENMFWYRQDPGLGLRLIYFSYDVKMKEKGDIPEGYSVSREKKERFSLILESASTNQTSMYLCASSPTSLIDEQFFGPGTRLTVL.

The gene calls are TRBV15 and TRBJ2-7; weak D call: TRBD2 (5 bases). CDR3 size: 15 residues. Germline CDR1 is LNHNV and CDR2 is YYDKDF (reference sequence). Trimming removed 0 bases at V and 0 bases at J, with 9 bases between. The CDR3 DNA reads TGTGCCACCAGCAGAGATTATGGGAGCTCCTACGAGCAGTACTTC. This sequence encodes CATSRDYGSSYEQYF.

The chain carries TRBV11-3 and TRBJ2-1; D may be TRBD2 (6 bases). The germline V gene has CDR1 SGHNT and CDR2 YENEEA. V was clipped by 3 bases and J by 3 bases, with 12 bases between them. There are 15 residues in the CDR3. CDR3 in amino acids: CASSLRRANYNEQFF. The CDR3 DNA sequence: TGTGCCAGCAGCTTGCGGAGGGCCAACTACAATGAGCAGTTCTTC.

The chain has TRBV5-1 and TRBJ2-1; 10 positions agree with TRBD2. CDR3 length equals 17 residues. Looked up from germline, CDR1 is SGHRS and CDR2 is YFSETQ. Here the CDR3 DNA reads TGCGCTAGTTCATTACGGGCATCGAGCGGGGGGGCTCGTGAGCAGTTCTTC. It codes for CASSLRASSGGAREQFF.

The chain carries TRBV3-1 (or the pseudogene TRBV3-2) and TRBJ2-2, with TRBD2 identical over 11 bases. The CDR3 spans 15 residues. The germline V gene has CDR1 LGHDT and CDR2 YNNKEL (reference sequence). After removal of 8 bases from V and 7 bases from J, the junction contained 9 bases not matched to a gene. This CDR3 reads CASCLTSGTGGELFF. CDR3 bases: TGTGCCAGCTGCCTGACTAGCGGGACGGGCGGGGAGCTGTTTTTT.

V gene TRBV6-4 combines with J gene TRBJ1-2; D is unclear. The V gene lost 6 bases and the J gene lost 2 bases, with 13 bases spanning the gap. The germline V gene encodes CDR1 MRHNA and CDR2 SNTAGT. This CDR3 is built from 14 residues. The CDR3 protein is CASRTTHGNYGYTF. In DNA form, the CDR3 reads TGTGCCAGCAGGACTACCCACGGGAACTATGGCTACACCTTC.

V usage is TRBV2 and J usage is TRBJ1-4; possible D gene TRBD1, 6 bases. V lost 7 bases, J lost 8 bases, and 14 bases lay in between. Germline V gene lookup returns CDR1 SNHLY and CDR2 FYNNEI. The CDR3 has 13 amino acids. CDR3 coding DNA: TGTGCCAGCACCAGGGACACGGGGGAAAAACTGTTTTTT. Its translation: CASTRDTGEKLFF.

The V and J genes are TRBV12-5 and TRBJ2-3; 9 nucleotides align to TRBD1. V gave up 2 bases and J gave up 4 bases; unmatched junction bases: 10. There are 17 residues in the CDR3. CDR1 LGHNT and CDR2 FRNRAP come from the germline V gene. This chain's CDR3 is CASGLRDRDKYPDTQYF. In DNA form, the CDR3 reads TGTGCTAGTGGTTTGAGGGACAGGGATAAGTATCCAGATACGCAGTATTTT.

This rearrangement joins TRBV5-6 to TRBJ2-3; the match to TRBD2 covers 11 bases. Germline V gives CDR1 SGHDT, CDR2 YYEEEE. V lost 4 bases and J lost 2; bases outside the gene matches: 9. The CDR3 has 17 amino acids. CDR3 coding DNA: TGTGCCAGCAGCCAGACTCTAGCGGGGGGACTCACAGATACGCAGTATTTT. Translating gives CASSQTLAGGLTDTQYF. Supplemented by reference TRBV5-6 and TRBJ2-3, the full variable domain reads DAGVTQSPTHLIKTRGQQVTLRCSPKSGHDTVSWYQQALGQGPQFIFQYYEEEERQRGNFPDRFSGHQFPNYSSELNVNALLLGDSALYLCASSQTLAGGLTDTQYFGPGTRLTVL.

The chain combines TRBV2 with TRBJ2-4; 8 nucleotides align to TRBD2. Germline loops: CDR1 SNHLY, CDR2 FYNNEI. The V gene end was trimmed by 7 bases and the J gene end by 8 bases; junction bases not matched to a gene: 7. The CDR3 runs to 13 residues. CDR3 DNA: TGTGCCAGCAACCTCGGGGGGGGAGACATTCAGTACTTC. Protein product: CASNLGGGDIQYF.

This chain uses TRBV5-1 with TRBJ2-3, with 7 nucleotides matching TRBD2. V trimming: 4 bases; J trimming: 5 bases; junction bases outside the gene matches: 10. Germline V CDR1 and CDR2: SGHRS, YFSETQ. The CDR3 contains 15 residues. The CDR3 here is CASSKSGATGDTQYF. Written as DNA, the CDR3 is TGCGCCAGCAGCAAAAGCGGGGCCACGGGAGATACGCAGTATTTT.

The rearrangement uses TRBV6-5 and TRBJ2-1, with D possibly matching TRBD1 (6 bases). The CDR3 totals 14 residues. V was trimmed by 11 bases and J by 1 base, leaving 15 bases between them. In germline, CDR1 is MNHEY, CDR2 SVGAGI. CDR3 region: CAAGEGVSYNEQFF. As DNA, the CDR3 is TGTGCCGCTGGTGAGGGGGTGTCCTACAATGAGCAGTTCTTC.

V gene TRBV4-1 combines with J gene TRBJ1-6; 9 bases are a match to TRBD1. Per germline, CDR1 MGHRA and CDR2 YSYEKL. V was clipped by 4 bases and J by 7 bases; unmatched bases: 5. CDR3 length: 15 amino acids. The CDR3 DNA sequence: TGCGCCAGCAGCCGTCAGGGACAGGGAAATTCACCCCTCCACTTT. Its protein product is CASSRQGQGNSPLHF.

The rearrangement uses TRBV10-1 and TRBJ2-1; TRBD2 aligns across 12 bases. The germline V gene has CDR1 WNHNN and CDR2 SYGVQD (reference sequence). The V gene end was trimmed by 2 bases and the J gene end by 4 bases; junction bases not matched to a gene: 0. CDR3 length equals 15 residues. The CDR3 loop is CASSEGLAGYNEQFF. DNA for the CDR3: TGCGCCAGCAGTGAGGGACTAGCGGGATACAATGAGCAGTTCTTC.

CDR3 loop: CASSLQAADTQYF. The DNA for the CDR3 is TGCGCCAGCAGCTTACAGGCGGCAGATACGCAGTATTTT. The chain is built from TRBV5-1 and TRBJ2-3, with a weak D call TRBD1 (5 bases). V was shortened by 2 bases and J by 4 bases, with 8 bases between the two germline ends. Germline CDR1 and CDR2: SGHRS and YFSETQ. CDR3 length equals 13 residues.